Below, 32 T cell receptor beta chains from the same sample are listed, as sequenced in a study of response to subunit inactivated influenza vaccine. MiXCR was run by TCRdb on the RT-PCR reads, yielding one entry per CDR3 protein. The sample lists about 520,000 distinct CDR3 sequences, around 7.7% occurring once. The sequenced sample was PBMCs from blood, obtained about 23 months after vaccination. The receptors derive from a man aged 45-69 years who received an inactivated influenza vaccine.

This clonotype showed up just a few times. This chain links TRBV29-1 with TRBJ2-1, with TRBD2 as a possible D gene (5 bases). There are 13 residues in the CDR3. From germline, CDR1 is SQVTM and CDR2 ANQGSEA. The ends were cut back, 1 base at V and 5 bases at J, with 9 bases in the middle. The DNA of the CDR3 is TGCAGCGTTGAAGGGCGGGTGGACAATGAGCAGTTCTTC. This codes for CSVEGRVDNEQFF.

The CDR3, as DNA: TGTGCCAGCAGCCAAGATAGTGGTAGCGATAGGAGCTCCTACGAGCAGTACTTC. This sequence encodes CASSQDSGSDRSSYEQYF. This chain connects TRBV3-1 to TRBJ2-7, with D perhaps TRBD2 (5 bases). Germline V gene lookup returns CDR1 LGHDT and CDR2 YNNKEL (reference sequence). The CDR3 loop spans 18 amino acids. V was trimmed by 0 bases and J by 0 bases, leaving 18 bases between them.

This clonotype occurred many times. The chain carries TRBV5-1 and TRBJ2-1; 7 bases are shared with TRBD1. The CDR3 runs 15 residues. V lost 1 base to trimming and J lost 0 bases; unmatched junction nucleotides: 1. Germline V gives CDR1 SGHRS, CDR2 YFSETQ. Here the CDR3 reads CASSLTGDSYNEQFF. CDR3 bases: TGCGCCAGCAGCTTGACAGGGGACTCCTACAATGAGCAGTTCTTC. Using reference TRBV5-1 and TRBJ2-1 for the parts outside the CDR3, the full variable domain is KAGVTQTPRYLIKTRGQQVTLSCSPISGHRSVSWYQQTPGQGLQFLFEYFSETQRNKGNFPGRFSGRQFSNSRSEMNVSTLELGDSALYLCASSLTGDSYNEQFFGPGTRLTVL.

A few counts support this clonotype. V usage is TRBV27 and J usage is TRBJ2-3; 10 nucleotides agree with TRBD2. Per germline, CDR1 MNHEY and CDR2 SMNVEV (reference sequence). J lost 5 bases, V lost 3 bases, and 8 bases had no gene match. This CDR3 comprises 16 residues. The CDR3 loop is CASSLGSSGSGDTQYF. The CDR3 coding sequence is TGTGCCAGCAGTTTGGGATCTAGCGGGAGTGGAGATACGCAGTATTTT.

This clonotype was counted between two and nine times. The CDR3 loop is CASSLNPGGETEAFF. Here the CDR3 DNA reads TGCGCCAGCAGCCTGAACCCAGGGGGCGAGACTGAAGCTTTCTTT. The chain combines TRBV5-1 with TRBJ1-1; 8 bases are shared with TRBD1. V was clipped by 4 bases and J by 5 bases; unmatched bases: 10. This CDR3 spans 15 amino acids. Germline CDR1 and CDR2: SGHRS and YFSETQ.

This clonotype was counted between two and nine times. The chain combines TRBV28 with TRBJ2-7; 8 nucleotides align to TRBD2. CDR1 and CDR2 from the germline V gene are MDHEN and SYDVKM. The V segment lost 6 bases and the J segment 3 bases; nucleotides outside the gene matches: 7. The length of the CDR3 is 14 residues. As DNA, the CDR3 is TGTGCCAGCAGCCGACCGGGGGGGATCTACGAGCAGTACTTC. Its translation: CASSRPGGIYEQYF.

The sample holds many counts of this clonotype. At one end the junction does not follow the germline gene, possibly because of a read error. V and J are TRBV30 and TRBJ1-2; a possible D gene is TRBD1 (5 bases). Germline V CDR1 and CDR2: GTSNPN, SVGIG (reference sequence). CDR3 size: 10 residues. The CDR3 DNA follows: TGCGCGGGACGAAACTATGGCTACACCTTC. Amino acids: CAGRNYGYTF.

This clonotype was picked up many times. The chain combines TRBV4-1 with TRBJ2-5, with D possibly TRBD1 on 5 matching bases. Germline V lookup: CDR1 MGHRA, CDR2 YSYEKL. V dropped 0 bases and J dropped 3 bases, with 14 bases sitting between them. The CDR3 runs to 16 residues. The CDR3 is CASSQDPTGWEETQYF. CDR3 nucleotides: TGCGCCAGCAGCCAAGACCCTACAGGTTGGGAAGAGACCCAGTACTTC.

This clonotype was detected many times. This sequence joins TRBV20-1 and TRBJ2-2; possibly TRBD2 for D (7 bases). The CDR3 contains 14 residues. Looked up from germline, CDR1 is DFQATT and CDR2 is SNEGSKA (reference sequence). Trimming took 2 bases from V and 5 from J, leaving 12 bases between them. CDR3 coding DNA: TGCAGTGCTAGAAAGGGGGGGAGAACCGGGGAGCTGTTTTTT. Its translation is CSARKGGRTGELFF.

The chain has TRBV7-2 and TRBJ2-1; D not certain. The CDR3 contains 17 residues. The V and J ends lost 5 bases and 6 bases respectively, with 23 bases between them. Germline loops: CDR1 SGHTA, CDR2 FQGNSA. The CDR3 protein is CASSPPRVWDSLNEQFF. CDR3 DNA: TGTGCCAGCAGCCCTCCCCGGGTGTGGGATTCCCTCAATGAGCAGTTCTTC.

In this sample, this clonotype turned up many times. The chain combines TRBV20-1 with TRBJ2-2, with D possibly being TRBD2 (7 bases). The germline V gene encodes CDR1 DFQATT and CDR2 SNEGSKA (reference sequence). V dropped 3 bases and J dropped 5 bases, with 13 bases sitting between them. The CDR3 consists of 14 residues. As DNA, the CDR3 is TGCAGTGCTAGGTGGGGGGGCAGGACCGGGGAGCTGTTTTTT. This gives the protein CSARWGGRTGELFF.

In this sample, this clonotype turned up a few times. DNA of the CDR3: TGCGCCAGCAGTGGGGGGGTTCTGGCGGGGCAGTACTTC. Its protein product is CASSGGVLAGQYF. This chain joins TRBV10-2 and TRBJ2-7; possibly TRBD2 for D (6 bases). The CDR3 is 13 amino acids. CDR1 and CDR2 (germline): WSHSY, SAAADI. Trimming pared 4 bases from V and 9 bases from J, leaving 16 bases between.

The chain recombines TRBV6-1 with TRBJ1-3; unclear D gene. Trimming stripped 8 bases from V and 0 bases from J, with 11 bases between. Germline CDR1 MNHNS, CDR2 SASEGT. The CDR3 covers 14 residues. The CDR3 reads CASLNGYSGNTIYF. The DNA of the CDR3 is TGTGCCAGCTTAAACGGATACTCTGGAAACACCATATATTTT.

A few counts support this clonotype. The chain carries TRBV6-1 and TRBJ2-7; D call uncertain. V was clipped by 3 bases and J by 4 bases, with 13 bases between them. The CDR3 loop spans 14 amino acids. The germline CDR1 and CDR2 sequences are MNHNS and SASEGT. The CDR3 loop is CASSDRFGVYEQYF. DNA for the CDR3: TGTGCCAGCAGTGACCGATTTGGGGTTTACGAGCAGTACTTC.

A few counts support this clonotype. The junction differs from germline at one of its ends, possibly a read error. The V call is TRBV7-7, the J call TRBJ2-1; 9 nucleotides align to TRBD2. The CDR3 covers 16 residues. In germline, CDR1 is SSHAT, CDR2 FNYEAQ (reference sequence). CDR3 in DNA: TGTGCTAGCAGCTTAGACGGCGGGGGGGCCTACAATGAGCAGTTCTTC. Translation gives CASSLDGGGAYNEQFF.

The J gene is TRBJ1-2, the V gene TRBV4-1; 7 nucleotides align to TRBD1. After removal of 2 bases from V and 8 bases from J, the junction contained 5 bases not matched to a gene. This CDR3 spans 13 amino acids. Germline V gene data show CDR1 as MGHRA and CDR2 as YSYEKL. The CDR3 sequence is CASSQPQGSGYTF. The CDR3 DNA reads as TGCGCCAGCAGCCAACCACAGGGGTCCGGCTACACCTTC.

This clonotype was observed at least ten times. V is TRBV20-1 and J is TRBJ2-1; 12 nucleotides agree with TRBD2. The CDR3 extends over 15 amino acids. CDR1 and CDR2 (germline): DFQATT, SNEGSKA (reference sequence). V dropped 5 bases and J dropped 0; count of bases not matched to a gene: 2. In nucleotides, the CDR3 is TGCAGTGCTGGACTAGCGGGGACCTCCTACAATGAGCAGTTCTTC. Its protein product is CSAGLAGTSYNEQFF.

This clonotype occurred a few times. The rearrangement uses TRBV6-2 or TRBV6-3 and TRBJ2-3; 9 nucleotides line up with TRBD2. The junction had 19 bases not matched to a gene; V was cut back by 3 bases and J by 3 bases. The CDR3 has 20 amino acids. The germline gives CDR1 MNHEY, CDR2 SVGEGT. Here the CDR3 DNA reads TGTGCCAGCAGTTATAGGGCCCCGCTACTAGCGGGTTTTGGTACAGATACGCAGTATTTT. Its translation: CASSYRAPLLAGFGTDTQYF.

This clonotype occurred a few times. The CDR3 sequence: CAIRSGGTGELFF. In nucleotides, the CDR3 is TGTGCCATCAGGTCAGGGGGCACCGGGGAGCTGTTTTTT. This chain connects TRBV10-3 to TRBJ2-2, with 7 bases identical to TRBD1. V gave up 6 bases and J gave up 4 bases; unmatched junction bases: 2. The length of the CDR3 is 13 residues. CDR1 is ENHRY, CDR2 SYGVKD, per germline.

This clonotype was detected ten times or more. The chain carries TRBV6-6 and TRBJ2-1, with 9 bases identical to TRBD1. CDR1 is MNHNY, CDR2 SVGAGI, per germline (reference sequence). Trimming took 0 bases from V and 7 from J; bases not matched to a gene: 16. The length of the CDR3 is 19 residues. The CDR3 sequence is CASSYSPSGTGHIRNEQFF. As DNA, the CDR3 is TGTGCCAGCAGTTACTCCCCGAGTGGGACAGGGCATATACGGAATGAGCAGTTCTTC.

Worth noting for this clonotype: This may arise from a read error, as a much more abundant clone is one base away. The rearrangement links TRBV5-5 to TRBJ2-1, with D maybe TRBD1 (6 bases). The germline CDR1 and CDR2 sequences are SGHKS and YYEKEE (reference sequence). V lost 4 bases to trimming and J lost 4 bases, with 18 bases between them. The CDR3 runs to 16 residues. CDR3: CASSLPGDPPYNEQFF. CDR3 coding DNA: TGTGCCAGCAGCCTTCCAGGGGACCCCCCATACAATGAGCAGTTCTTC. Based on the CDR3 plus reference TRBV5-5 and TRBJ2-1, the full variable domain is DAGVTQSPTHLIKTRGQQVTLRCSPISGHKSVSWYQQVLGQGPQFIFQYYEKEERGRGNFPDRFSARQFPNYSSELNVNALLLGDSALYLCASSLPGDPPYNEQFFGPGTRLTVL.

This clonotype was detected a few times. The V call is TRBV7-2, the J call TRBJ1-1; TRBD1 might be the D (6 bases). Trimming took 0 bases from V and 3 from J, leaving 11 bases between them. The germline gives CDR1 SGHTA, CDR2 FQGNSA. This CDR3 contains 15 residues. The CDR3 here is CASSLASGVDTEAFF. The CDR3 DNA reads as TGTGCCAGCAGCTTAGCGTCAGGGGTTGACACTGAAGCTTTCTTT.

As to this clonotype: Just one base apart from a much larger clone, this may be a read error. This sequence joins TRBV9 and TRBJ2-2, with D hard to call. The CDR3 length is 16 residues. From germline, CDR1 is SGDLS and CDR2 YYNGEE. CDR3 residues: CASGVLGEPNTGELFF. The DNA of the CDR3 is TGTGCCAGCGGCGTTTTGGGCGAACCGAACACCGGGGAGCTGTTTTTT.

The CDR3 DNA is TGTGCCAGCAGTTACGGGACAGCCAATTCACCCCTCCACTTT. This codes for CASSYGTANSPLHF. The chain uses TRBV28 and TRBJ1-6; the match to TRBD1 covers 7 bases. The CDR3 has 14 amino acids. V gave up 4 bases and J gave up 7 bases; unmatched junction bases: 4. Germline V CDR1 and CDR2: MDHEN, SYDVKM.

This sequence joins TRBV7-2 and TRBJ2-1; tentatively, D is TRBD2 (6 bases). There are 15 residues in the CDR3. Germline loops: CDR1 SGHTA, CDR2 FQGNSA. Trimming shortened V by 2 bases and J by 8 bases, and 16 bases separated the two germline ends. The CDR3 reads CASSLQRVPGDEQFF. The CDR3 DNA follows: TGTGCCAGCAGCTTACAGCGGGTCCCCGGGGATGAGCAGTTCTTC.

The V gene is TRBV9, the J gene TRBJ2-4; possible D gene TRBD2, 5 bases. Germline CDR1 reads SGDLS; CDR2 reads YYNGEE. This CDR3 has 14 residues. V lost 1 base and J lost 9, with 14 bases in between. The CDR3 DNA reads as TGTGCCAGCAGCGTAAGAGGGTTCGAGGGCATTCAGTACTTC. This sequence encodes CASSVRGFEGIQYF.

The chain links TRBV4-3 to TRBJ1-2; D gene unclear. The length of the CDR3 is 15 residues. With 0 bases removed from V and 2 bases from J, the gap between germline ends came to 10 bases. CDR1 and CDR2 (germline): LGHNA, YSLEER. CDR3 sequence reads: CASSQDRWQNYGYTF. The DNA of the CDR3 is TGCGCCAGCAGCCAAGATCGGTGGCAGAACTATGGCTACACCTTC.

This clonotype has a handful of counts. The chain employs TRBV6-5 and TRBJ1-1; maybe TRBD1 (6 bases). V lost 3 bases and J lost 4, with 12 bases in between. Germline V gene lookup returns CDR1 MNHEY and CDR2 SVGAGI. The CDR3 spans 14 residues. The CDR3 here is CASSYGGPGTEAFF. The CDR3 bases are TGTGCCAGCAGTTATGGGGGGCCCGGCACTGAAGCTTTCTTT.

The rearrangement links TRBV28 to TRBJ1-6; D might be TRBD1 (5 bases). The CDR3 totals 14 residues. CDR1 is MDHEN and CDR2 is SYDVKM in the germline V gene. Deletions cut 6 bases from V and 9 bases from J, with 15 bases between. The CDR3 sequence is CASRGSTGGSPLHF. The CDR3 nucleotides are TGTGCCAGCAGGGGGTCCACAGGTGGTTCACCCCTCCACTTT.

The chain employs TRBV20-1 and TRBJ2-7, with 8 bases lining up with TRBD1. With V trimmed by 0 bases and J by 4 bases, 11 bases remained unmatched. The CDR3 is 16 amino acids. Germline loops: CDR1 DFQATT, CDR2 SNEGSKA (reference sequence). The CDR3 nucleotides read TGCAGTGCTAGAGATTCCGTCCCGGGACAGGTTTACGAGCAGTACTTC. Its translation is CSARDSVPGQVYEQYF.

This clonotype was counted a few times. The CDR3 DNA is TGTGCCATCAGTCCGGGACTAGCGGGGCGGGTGGAGGAGACCCAGTACTTC. Amino acid sequence: CAISPGLAGRVEETQYF. The gene calls are TRBV10-3 and TRBJ2-5; 13 bases fit TRBD2. Germline loops: CDR1 ENHRY, CDR2 SYGVKD. This CDR3 has 17 amino acids. The junction had 11 bases not matched to a gene; V was cut back by 5 bases and J by 5 bases.

V is TRBV7-6 and J is TRBJ2-7; no clear D. The CDR3 sequence is 14 residues long. V was trimmed by 1 base and J by 2 bases, leaving 9 bases between them. The germline CDR1 and CDR2 sequences are SGHVS and FNYEAQ. DNA of the CDR3: TGTGCCAGCAGCTTAGGTCACGGTGCCTACGAGCAGTACTTC. Protein product: CASSLGHGAYEQYF.